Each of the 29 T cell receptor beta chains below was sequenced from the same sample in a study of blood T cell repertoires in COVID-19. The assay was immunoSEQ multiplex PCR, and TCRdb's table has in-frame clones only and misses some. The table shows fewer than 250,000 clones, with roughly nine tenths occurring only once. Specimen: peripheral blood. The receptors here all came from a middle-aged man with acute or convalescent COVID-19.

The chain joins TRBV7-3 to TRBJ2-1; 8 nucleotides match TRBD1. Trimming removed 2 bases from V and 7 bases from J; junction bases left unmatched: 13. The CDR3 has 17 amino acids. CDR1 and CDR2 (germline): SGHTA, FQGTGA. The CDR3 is CASSLSPPTGVVNEQFF. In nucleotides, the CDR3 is TGTGCCAGCAGCTTATCACCACCGACAGGGGTAGTGAATGAGCAGTTCTTC.

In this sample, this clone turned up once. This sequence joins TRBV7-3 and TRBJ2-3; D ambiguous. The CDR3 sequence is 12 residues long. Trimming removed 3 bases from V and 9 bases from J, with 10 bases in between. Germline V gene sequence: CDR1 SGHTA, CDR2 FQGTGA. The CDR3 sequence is CASSFDSGTQYF. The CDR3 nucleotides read TGTGCCAGCAGCTTCGACTCCGGGACGCAGTATTTT.

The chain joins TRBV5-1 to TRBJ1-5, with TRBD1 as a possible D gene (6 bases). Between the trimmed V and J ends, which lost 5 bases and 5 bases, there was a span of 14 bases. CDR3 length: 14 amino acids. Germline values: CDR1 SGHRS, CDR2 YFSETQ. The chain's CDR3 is CASRPDSSYQPQHF. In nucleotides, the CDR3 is TGCGCCAGCAGACCGGACAGTTCCTATCAGCCCCAGCATTTT.

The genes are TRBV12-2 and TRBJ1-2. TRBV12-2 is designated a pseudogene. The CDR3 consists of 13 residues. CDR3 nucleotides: TGTGCAAGTCGCCACTTGGTTAACTATGGCTACACCTTC. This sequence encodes CASRHLVNYGYTF.

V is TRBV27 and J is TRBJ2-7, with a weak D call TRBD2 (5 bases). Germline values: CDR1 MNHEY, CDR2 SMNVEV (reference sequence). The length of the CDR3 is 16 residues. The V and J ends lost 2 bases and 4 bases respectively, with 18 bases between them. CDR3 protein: CASSLGSTGITYEQYF. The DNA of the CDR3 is TGTGCCAGCAGTTTAGGAAGTACGGGAATTACTTACGAGCAGTACTTC.

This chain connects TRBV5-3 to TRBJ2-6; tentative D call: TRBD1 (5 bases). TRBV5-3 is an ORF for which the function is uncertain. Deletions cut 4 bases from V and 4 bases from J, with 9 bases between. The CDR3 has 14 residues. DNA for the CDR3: TGTGCCAGAAGCGCTCGACAGGGGGCCAACGTCCTGACTTTC. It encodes CARSARQGANVLTF.

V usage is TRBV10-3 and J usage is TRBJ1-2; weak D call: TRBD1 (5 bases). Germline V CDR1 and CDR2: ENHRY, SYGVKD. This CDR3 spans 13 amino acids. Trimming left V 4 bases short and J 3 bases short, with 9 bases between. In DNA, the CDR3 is TGTGCCATCAGTGTCGGGGGGGACTATGGCTACACCTTC. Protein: CAISVGGDYGYTF.

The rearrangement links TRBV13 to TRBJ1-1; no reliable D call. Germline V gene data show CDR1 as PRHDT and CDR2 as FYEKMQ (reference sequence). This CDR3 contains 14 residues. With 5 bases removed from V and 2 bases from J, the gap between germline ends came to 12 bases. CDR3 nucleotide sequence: TGTGCCAGCAGCCCGCCGGGAAGAAACACTGAAGCTTTCTTT. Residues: CASSPPGRNTEAFF.

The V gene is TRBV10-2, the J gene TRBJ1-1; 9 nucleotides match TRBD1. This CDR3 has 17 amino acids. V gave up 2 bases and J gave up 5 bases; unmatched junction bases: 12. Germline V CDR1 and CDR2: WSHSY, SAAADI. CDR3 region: CASSERVFGQGRTEAFF. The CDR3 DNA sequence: TGCGCCAGCAGTGAGAGGGTTTTCGGACAGGGGAGGACTGAAGCTTTCTTT.

CDR3 DNA sequence: TGTGCCAGCAGTTTCCTAGGCTCCTACGAGCAGTACTTC. Its protein is CASSFLGSYEQYF. The J gene is TRBJ2-7, the V gene TRBV27; D gene unclear. V was trimmed by 3 bases and J by 0 bases, leaving 6 bases between them. The CDR3 consists of 13 residues. Germline V lookup: CDR1 MNHEY, CDR2 SMNVEV (reference sequence).

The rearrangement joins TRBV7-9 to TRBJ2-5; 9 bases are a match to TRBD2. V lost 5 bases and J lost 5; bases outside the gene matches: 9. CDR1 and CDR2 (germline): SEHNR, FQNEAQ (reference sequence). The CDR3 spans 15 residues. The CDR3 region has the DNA TGTGCCAGCAGCAGCGCACTAGCGGGTGGGGAGACCCAGTACTTC. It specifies CASSSALAGGETQYF. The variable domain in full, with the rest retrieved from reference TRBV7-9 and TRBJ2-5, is DTGVSQNPRHKITKRGQNVTFRCDPISEHNRLYWYRQTLGQGPEFLTYFQNEAQLEKSRLLSDRFSAERPKGSFSTLEIQRTEQGDSAMYLCASSSALAGGETQYFGPGTRLLVL.

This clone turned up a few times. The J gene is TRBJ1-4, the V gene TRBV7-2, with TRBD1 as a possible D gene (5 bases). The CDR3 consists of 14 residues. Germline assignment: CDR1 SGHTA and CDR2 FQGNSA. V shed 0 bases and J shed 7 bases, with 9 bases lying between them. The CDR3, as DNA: TGTGCCAGCAGCTTAGCCAGGAGGGGTGAAAAACTGTTTTTT. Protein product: CASSLARRGEKLFF.

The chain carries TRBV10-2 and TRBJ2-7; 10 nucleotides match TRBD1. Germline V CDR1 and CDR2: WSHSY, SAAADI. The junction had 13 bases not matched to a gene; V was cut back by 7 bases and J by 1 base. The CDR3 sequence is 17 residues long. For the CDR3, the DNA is TGCGCCAGCACCTCCTCCCCGGGACAGGGGATTTCCTACGAGCAGTACTTC. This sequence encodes CASTSSPGQGISYEQYF.

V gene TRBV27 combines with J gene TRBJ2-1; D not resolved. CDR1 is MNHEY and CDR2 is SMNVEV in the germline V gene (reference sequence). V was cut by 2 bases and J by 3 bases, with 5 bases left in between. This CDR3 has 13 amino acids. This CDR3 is CASSLGFYNEQFF. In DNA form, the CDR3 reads TGTGCCAGCAGTTTAGGCTTCTACAATGAGCAGTTCTTC.

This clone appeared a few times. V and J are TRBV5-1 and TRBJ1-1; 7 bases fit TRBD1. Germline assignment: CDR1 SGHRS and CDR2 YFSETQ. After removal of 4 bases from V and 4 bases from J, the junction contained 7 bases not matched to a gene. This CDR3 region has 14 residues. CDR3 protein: CASSPTPGGTEAFF. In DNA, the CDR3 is TGCGCCAGCAGCCCTACTCCAGGGGGCACTGAAGCTTTCTTT.

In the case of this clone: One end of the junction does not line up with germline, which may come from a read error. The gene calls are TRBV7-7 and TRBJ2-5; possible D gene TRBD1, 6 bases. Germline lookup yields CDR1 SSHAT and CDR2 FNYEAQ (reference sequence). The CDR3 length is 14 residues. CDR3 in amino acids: CASSQQGLQETQYF. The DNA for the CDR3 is TGTGCTAGCAGCCAACAGGGCCTACAAGAGACCCAGTACTTC.

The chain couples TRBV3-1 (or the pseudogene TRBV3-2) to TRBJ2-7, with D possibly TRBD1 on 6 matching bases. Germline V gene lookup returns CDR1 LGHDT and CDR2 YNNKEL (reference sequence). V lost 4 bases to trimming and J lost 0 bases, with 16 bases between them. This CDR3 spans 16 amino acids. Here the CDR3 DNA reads TGTGCCAGCAGCCCCCGCAGGGGCCTGAGCTCCTACGAGCAGTACTTC. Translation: CASSPRRGLSSYEQYF.

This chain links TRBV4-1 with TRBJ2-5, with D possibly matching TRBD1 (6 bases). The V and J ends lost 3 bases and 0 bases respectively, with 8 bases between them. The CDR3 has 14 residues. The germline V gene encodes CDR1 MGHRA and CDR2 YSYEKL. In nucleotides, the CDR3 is TGCGCCAGCAGCCACCAGGGGTACCAAGAGACCCAGTACTTC. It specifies CASSHQGYQETQYF.

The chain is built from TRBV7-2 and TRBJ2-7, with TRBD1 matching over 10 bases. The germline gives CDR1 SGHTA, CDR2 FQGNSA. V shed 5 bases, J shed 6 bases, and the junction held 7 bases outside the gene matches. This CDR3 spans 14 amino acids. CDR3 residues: CASSPWTGGPEQYF. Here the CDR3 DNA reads TGTGCCAGCAGCCCCTGGACAGGGGGGCCCGAGCAGTACTTC.

The CDR3 sequence is CASSYSRQGPYEQYF. Written as DNA, the CDR3 is TGTGCCAGCAGTTATAGCCGACAGGGGCCCTACGAGCAGTACTTC. The chain recombines TRBV6-5 with TRBJ2-7, with TRBD1 matching 8 bases. With V trimmed by 3 bases and J by 2 bases, 6 bases remained unmatched. CDR3 length: 15 amino acids. In germline, CDR1 is MNHEY, CDR2 SVGAGI.

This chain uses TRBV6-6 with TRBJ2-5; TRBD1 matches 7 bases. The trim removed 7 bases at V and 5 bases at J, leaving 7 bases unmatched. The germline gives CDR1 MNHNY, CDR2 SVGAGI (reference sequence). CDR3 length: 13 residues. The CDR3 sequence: CASTRGRSETQYF. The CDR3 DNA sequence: TGTGCCAGCACCAGGGGGAGATCGGAGACCCAGTACTTC.

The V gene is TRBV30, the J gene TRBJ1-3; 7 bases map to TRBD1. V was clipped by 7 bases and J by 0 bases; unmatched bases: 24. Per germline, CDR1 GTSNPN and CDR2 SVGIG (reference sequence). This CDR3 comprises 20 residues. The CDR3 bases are TGTGCCTTCCTACAGGGGTCCCTACCGACCCAAAAAAACTCTGGAAACACCATATATTTT. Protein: CAFLQGSLPTQKNSGNTIYF.

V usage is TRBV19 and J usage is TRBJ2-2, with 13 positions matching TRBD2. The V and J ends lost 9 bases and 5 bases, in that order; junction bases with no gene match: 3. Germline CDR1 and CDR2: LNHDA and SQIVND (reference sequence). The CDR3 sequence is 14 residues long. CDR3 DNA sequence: TGTGCCAGCACTAGCGGGAGGGTGACCGGGGAGCTGTTTTTT. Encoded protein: CASTSGRVTGELFF. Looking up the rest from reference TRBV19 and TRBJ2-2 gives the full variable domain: DGGITQSPKYLFRKEGQNVTLSCEQNLNHDAMYWYRQDPGQGLRLIYYSQIVNDFQKGDIAEGYSVSREKKESFPLTVTSAQKNPTAFYLCASTSGRVTGELFFGEGSRLTVL.

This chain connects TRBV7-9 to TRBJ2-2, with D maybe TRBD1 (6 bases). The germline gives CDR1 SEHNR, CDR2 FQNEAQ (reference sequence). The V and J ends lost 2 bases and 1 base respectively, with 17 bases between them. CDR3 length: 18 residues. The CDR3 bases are TGTGCCAGCAGCTTACTCCCCGGCTTGACAGGGAACACCGGGGAGCTGTTTTTT. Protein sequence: CASSLLPGLTGNTGELFF.

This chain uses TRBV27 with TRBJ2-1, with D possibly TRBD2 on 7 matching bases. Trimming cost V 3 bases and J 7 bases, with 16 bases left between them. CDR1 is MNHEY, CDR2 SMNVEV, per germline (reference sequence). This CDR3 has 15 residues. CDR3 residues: CASSFRYGGPNEQFF. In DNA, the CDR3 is TGTGCCAGCAGTTTTCGGTACGGGGGGCCGAATGAGCAGTTCTTC.

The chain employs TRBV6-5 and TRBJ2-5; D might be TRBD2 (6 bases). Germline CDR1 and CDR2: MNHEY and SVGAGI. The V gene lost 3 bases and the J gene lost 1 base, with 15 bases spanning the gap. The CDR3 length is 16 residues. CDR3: CASSYLASSIQETQYF. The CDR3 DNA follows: TGTGCCAGCAGTTATCTAGCGTCCTCTATCCAAGAGACCCAGTACTTC.

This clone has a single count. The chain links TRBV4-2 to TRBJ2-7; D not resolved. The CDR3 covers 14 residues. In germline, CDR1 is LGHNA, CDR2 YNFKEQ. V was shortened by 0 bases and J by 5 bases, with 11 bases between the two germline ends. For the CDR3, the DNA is TGTGCCAGCAGCCAAGATTCGGAGCGAAACGAGCAGTACTTC. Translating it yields CASSQDSERNEQYF.

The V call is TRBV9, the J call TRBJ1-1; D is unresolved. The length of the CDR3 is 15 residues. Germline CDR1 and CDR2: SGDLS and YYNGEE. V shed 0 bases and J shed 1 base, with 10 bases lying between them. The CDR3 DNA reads TGTGCCAGCAGCGTAGGAGGAAAGCCGAACACTGAAGCTTTCTTT. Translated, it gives CASSVGGKPNTEAFF.

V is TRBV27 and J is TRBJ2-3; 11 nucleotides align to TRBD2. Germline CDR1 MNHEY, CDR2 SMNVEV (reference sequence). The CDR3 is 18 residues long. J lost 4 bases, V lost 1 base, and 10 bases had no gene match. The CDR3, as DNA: TGTGCCAGCAGTTTATGGCTCCCTAGCGGGGGGCCCGCAGATACGCAGTATTTT. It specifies CASSLWLPSGGPADTQYF.